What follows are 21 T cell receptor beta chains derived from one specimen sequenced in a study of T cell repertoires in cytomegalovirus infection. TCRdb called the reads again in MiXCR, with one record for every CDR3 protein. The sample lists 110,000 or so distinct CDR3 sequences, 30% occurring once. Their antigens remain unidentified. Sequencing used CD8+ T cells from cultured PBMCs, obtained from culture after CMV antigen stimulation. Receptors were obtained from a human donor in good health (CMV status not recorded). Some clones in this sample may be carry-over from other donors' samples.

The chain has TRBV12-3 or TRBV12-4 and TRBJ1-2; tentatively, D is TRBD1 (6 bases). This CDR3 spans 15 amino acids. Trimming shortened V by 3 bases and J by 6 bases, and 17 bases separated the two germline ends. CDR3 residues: CASSLETGYGDGYTF. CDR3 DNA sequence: TGTGCCAGCAGTTTGGAAACAGGGTACGGGGATGGCTACACCTTC.

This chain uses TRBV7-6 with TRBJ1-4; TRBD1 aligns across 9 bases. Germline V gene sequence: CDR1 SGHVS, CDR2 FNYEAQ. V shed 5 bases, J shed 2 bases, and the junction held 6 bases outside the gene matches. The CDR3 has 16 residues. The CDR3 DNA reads TGTGCCAGCAGCCCGGGACAGGGACGGACTAATGAAAAACTGTTTTTT. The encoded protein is CASSPGQGRTNEKLFF.

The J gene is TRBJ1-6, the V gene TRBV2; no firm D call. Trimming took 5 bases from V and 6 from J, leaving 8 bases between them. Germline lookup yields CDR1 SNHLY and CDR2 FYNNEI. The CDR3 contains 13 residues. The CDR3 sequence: CASSPGANSPLHF. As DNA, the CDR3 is TGTGCCAGCAGTCCAGGCGCTAATTCACCCCTCCACTTT.

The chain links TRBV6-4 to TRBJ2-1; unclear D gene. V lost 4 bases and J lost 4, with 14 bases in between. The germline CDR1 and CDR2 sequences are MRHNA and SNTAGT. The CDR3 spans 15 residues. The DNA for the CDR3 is TGTGCCAGCAGTGTGGGTGGTTCGGAATACAATGAGCAGTTCTTC. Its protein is CASSVGGSEYNEQFF.

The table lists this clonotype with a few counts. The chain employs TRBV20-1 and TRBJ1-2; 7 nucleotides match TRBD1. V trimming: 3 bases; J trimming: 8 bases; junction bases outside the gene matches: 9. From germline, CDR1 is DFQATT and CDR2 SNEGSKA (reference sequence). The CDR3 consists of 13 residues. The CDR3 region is CSARPPYRGGYTF. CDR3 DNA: TGCAGTGCTAGGCCCCCCTACAGGGGAGGCTACACCTTC.

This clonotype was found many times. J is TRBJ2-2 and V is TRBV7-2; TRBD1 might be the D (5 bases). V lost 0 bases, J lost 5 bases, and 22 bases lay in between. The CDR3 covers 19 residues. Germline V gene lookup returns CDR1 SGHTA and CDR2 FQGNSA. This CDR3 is CASSLAWAAETERTGELFF. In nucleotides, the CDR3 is TGTGCCAGCAGCTTAGCGTGGGCAGCAGAGACAGAGCGTACCGGGGAGCTGTTTTTT.

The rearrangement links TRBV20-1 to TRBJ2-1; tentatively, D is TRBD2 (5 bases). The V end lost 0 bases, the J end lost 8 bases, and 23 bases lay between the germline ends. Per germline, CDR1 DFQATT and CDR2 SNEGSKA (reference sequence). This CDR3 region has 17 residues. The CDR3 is CSARDQKSGLSVDEQFF. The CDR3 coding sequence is TGCAGTGCTAGAGATCAGAAGAGCGGCCTTTCTGTCGATGAGCAGTTCTTC.

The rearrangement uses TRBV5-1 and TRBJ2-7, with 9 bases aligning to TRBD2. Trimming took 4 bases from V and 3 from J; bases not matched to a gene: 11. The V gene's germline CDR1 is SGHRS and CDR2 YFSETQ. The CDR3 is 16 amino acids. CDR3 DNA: TGCGCCAGCAGCAAGGAGCTAGCGGGGCTCATCTACGAGCAGTACTTC. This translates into CASSKELAGLIYEQYF.

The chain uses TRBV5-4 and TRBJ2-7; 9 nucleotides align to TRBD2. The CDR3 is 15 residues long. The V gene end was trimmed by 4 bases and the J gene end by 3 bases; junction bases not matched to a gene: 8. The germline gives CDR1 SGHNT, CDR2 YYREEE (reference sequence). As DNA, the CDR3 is TGTGCCAGCAGCCGTGCGGGGGGGGTTGGCTACGAGCAGTACTTC. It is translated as CASSRAGGVGYEQYF.

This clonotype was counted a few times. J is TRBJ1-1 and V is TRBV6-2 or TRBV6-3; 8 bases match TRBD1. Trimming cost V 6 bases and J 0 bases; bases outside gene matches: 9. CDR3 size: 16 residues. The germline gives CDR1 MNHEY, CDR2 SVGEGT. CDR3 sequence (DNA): TGTGCCAGCAGGAGACAGGGGATCGTTTTGAACACTGAAGCTTTCTTT. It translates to CASRRQGIVLNTEAFF.

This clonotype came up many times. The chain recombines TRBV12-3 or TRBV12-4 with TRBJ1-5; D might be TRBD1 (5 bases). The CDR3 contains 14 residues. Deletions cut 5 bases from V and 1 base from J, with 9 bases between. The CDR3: CASSQGGSNQPQHF. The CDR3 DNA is TGTGCCAGCAGTCAGGGAGGGAGCAATCAGCCCCAGCATTTT.

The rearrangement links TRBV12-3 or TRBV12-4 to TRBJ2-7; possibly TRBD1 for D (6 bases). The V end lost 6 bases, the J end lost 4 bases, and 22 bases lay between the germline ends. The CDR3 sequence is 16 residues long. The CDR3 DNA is TGTGCCAGCAGCCCTCCCTACAGGGTGTTTGGATACGAGCAGTACTTC. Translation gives CASSPPYRVFGYEQYF.

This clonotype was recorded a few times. Here the CDR3 reads CASSLPTGNVRNEQFF. In nucleotides, the CDR3 is TGTGCCAGCAGCTTGCCGACAGGGAACGTTAGGAATGAGCAGTTCTTC. The chain carries TRBV7-2 and TRBJ2-1, with 7 nucleotides matching TRBD1. This CDR3 region has 16 residues. Germline lookup yields CDR1 SGHTA and CDR2 FQGNSA. Losses at the gene ends were 3 bases for V and 7 bases for J; bases not matched to a gene: 12.

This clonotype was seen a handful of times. CDR3 loop: CAIRGDTEAFF. DNA of the CDR3: TGTGCCATTCGAGGGGACACTGAAGCTTTCTTT. V and J are TRBV2 and TRBJ1-1; D may be TRBD1 (5 bases). The ends were cut back, 10 bases at V and 3 bases at J, with 9 bases in the middle. From germline, CDR1 is SNHLY and CDR2 FYNNEI. CDR3 length equals 11 residues.

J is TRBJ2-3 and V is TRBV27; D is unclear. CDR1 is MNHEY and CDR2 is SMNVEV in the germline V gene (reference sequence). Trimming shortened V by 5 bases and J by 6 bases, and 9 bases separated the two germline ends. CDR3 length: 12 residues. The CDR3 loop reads CASSPRMDTQYF. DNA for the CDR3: TGTGCCAGCAGTCCCCGGATGGATACGCAGTATTTT.

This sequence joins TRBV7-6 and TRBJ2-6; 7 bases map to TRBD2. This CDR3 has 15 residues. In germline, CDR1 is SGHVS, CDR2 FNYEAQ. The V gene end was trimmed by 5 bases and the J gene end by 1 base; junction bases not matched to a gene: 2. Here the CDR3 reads CASSDGGSGANVLTF. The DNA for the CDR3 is TGTGCCAGCAGCGACGGGGGGTCTGGGGCCAACGTCCTGACTTTC. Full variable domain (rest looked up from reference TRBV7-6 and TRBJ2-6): GAGVSQSPRYKVTKRGQDVALRCDPISGHVSLYWYRQALGQGPEFLTYFNYEAQQDKSGLPNDRFSAERPEGSISTLTIQRTEQRDSAMYRCASSDGGSGANVLTFGAGSRLTVL.

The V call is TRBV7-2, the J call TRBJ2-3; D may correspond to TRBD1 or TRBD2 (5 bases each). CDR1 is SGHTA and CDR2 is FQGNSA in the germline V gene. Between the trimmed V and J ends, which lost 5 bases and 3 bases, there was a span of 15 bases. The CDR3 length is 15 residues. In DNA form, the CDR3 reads TGTGCCAGCAGCCTGGGGTTGGGGGAGACAGATACGCAGTATTTT. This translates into CASSLGLGETDTQYF.

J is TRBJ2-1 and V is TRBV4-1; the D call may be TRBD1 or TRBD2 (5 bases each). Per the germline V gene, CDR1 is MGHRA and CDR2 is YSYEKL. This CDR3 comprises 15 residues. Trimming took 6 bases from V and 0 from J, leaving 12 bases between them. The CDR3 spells CASRSGPSSYNEQFF. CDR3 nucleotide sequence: TGCGCCAGCAGGTCGGGGCCCAGCTCCTACAATGAGCAGTTCTTC.

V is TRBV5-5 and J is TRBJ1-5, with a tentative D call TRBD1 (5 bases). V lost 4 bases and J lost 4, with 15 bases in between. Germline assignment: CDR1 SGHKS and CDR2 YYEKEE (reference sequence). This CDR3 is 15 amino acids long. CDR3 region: CASSPGGGFNQPQHF. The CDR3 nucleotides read TGTGCCAGCAGCCCTGGGGGGGGGTTTAATCAGCCCCAGCATTTT. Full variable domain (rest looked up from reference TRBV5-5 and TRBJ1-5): DAGVTQSPTHLIKTRGQQVTLRCSPISGHKSVSWYQQVLGQGPQFIFQYYEKEERGRGNFPDRFSARQFPNYSSELNVNALLLGDSALYLCASSPGGGFNQPQHFGDGTRLSIL.

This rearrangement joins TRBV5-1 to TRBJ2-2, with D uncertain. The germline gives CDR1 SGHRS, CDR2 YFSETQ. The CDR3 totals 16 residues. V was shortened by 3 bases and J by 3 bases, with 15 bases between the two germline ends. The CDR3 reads CASSSWARGDTGELFF. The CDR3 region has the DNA TGCGCCAGCAGCTCCTGGGCCAGAGGTGACACCGGGGAGCTGTTTTTT.

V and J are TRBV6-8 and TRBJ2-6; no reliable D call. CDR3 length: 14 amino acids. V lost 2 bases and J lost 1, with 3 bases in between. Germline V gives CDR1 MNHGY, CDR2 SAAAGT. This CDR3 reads CASSYGSGANVLTF. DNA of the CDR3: TGTGCCAGCAGTTACGGTTCTGGGGCCAACGTCCTGACTTTC.